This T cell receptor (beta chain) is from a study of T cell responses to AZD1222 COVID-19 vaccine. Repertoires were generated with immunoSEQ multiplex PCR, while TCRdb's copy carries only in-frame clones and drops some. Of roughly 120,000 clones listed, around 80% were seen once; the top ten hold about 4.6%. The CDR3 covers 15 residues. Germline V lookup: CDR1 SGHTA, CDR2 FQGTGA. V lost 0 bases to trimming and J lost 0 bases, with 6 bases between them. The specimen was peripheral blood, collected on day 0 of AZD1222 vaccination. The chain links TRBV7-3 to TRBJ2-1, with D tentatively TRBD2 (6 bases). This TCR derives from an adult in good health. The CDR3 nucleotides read TGTGCCAGCAGCTTAACCGGGAGCTCCTACAATGAGCAGTTCTTC. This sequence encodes CASSLTGSSYNEQFF. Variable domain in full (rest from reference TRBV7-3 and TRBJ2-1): GAGVSQTPSNKVTEKGKYVELRCDPISGHTALYWYRQSLGQGPEFLIYFQGTGAADDSGLPNDRFFAVRPEGSVSTLKIQRTERGDSAVYLCASSLTGSSYNEQFFGPGTRLTVL.